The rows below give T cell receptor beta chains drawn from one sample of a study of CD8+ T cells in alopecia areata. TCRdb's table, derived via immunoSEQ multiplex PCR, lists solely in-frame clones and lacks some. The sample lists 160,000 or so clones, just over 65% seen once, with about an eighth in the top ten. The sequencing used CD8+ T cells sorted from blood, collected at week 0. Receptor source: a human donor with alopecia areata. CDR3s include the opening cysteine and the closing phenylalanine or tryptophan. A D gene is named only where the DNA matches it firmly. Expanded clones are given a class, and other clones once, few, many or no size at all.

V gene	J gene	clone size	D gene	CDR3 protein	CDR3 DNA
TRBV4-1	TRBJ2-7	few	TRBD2	CASSQTSGPTYEQYF	TGCGCCAGCAGCCAAACTAGCGGTCCTACCTACGAGCAGTACTTC
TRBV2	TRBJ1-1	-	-	CASSDQEQGGLMNTEAFF	TGTGCCAGCAGTGACCAGGAACAGGGAGGCTTAATGAACACTGAAGCTTTCTTT
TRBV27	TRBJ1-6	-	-	CASSPGWPGRSPLHF	TGTGCCAGCAGTCCCGGGTGGCCAGGGAGATCACCCCTCCACTTT
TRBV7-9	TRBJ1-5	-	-	CASSLEGNSNQPQHF	TGTGCCAGCAGCCTCGAGGGAAATAGCAATCAGCCCCAGCATTTT
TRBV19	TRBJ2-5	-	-	CASSMGRETQYF	TGTGCCAGTAGTATGGGCCGGGAGACCCAGTACTTC
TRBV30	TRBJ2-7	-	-	CAWSAGISYEQYF	TGTGCCTGGAGTGCGGGGATCTCCTACGAGCAGTACTTC
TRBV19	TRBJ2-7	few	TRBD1	CASSMWTGVIYEQYF	TGTGCCAGTAGTATGTGGACAGGGGTCATCTACGAGCAGTACTTC
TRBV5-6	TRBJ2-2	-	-	CASSLGGGELFF	TGTGCCAGCAGCTTGGGCGGCGGGGAGCTGTTTTTT
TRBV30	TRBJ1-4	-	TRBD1	CAWSAGTGKLFF	TGTGCCTGGAGCGCCGGGACAGGGAAACTGTTTTTT
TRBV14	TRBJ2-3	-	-	CASNKTTSTDTQYF	TGTGCCAGCAACAAAACAACTAGCACAGATACGCAGTATTTT
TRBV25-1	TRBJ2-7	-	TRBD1	CASSDRQGAYEQYF	TGTGCCAGCAGTGATCGTCAGGGGGCCTACGAGCAGTACTTC
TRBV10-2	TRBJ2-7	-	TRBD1	CASSEWGQAYEQYF	TGCGCCAGCAGTGAGTGGGGACAGGCCTACGAGCAGTACTTC
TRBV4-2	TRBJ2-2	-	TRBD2	CASSRRTSGVTGELFF	TGTGCCAGCAGCCGGAGGACTAGCGGGGTCACCGGGGAGCTGTTTTTT
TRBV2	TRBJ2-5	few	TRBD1	CATWTGGETQYF	TGTGCCACCTGGACAGGGGGAGAGACCCAGTACTTC
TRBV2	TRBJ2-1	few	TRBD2	CASSLRGGLYNEQFF	TGTGCCAGCAGTTTGCGGGGGGGACTCTACAATGAGCAGTTCTTC
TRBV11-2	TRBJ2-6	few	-	CASSFPRAPGANVLTF	TGTGCCAGCAGCTTCCCCAGGGCCCCTGGGGCCAACGTCCTGACTTTC
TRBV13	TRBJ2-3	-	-	CASSRPSFDTQYF	TGTGCCAGCAGCCGCCCCTCATTTGATACGCAGTATTTT
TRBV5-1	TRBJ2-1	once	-	CASSQKTGTYNEQFF	TGCGCCAGCAGCCAGAAGACAGGCACCTACAATGAGCAGTTCTTC
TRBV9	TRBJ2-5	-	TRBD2	CASSGASGVQETQYF	TGTGCCAGCAGCGGCGCTAGCGGGGTCCAAGAGACCCAGTACTTC
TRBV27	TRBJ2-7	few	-	CASSLSRRGTDEQYF	TGTGCCAGCAGTTTATCGAGGCGGGGAACGGACGAGCAGTACTTC
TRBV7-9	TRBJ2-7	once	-	CASSTAPDFDYEQYF	TGTGCCAGCAGCACGGCCCCGGACTTCGACTACGAGCAGTACTTC
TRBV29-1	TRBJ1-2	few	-	CSIQGLVGGYTF	TGCAGCATACAGGGACTTGTGGGGGGCTACACCTTC
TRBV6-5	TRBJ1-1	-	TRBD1	CASRTPGQEAFF	TGTGCCAGCAGGACCCCGGGACAGGAAGCTTTCTTT
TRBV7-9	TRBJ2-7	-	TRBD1	CASSTPGQAHEQYF	TGTGCCAGCAGCACCCCGGGACAGGCTCACGAGCAGTACTTC
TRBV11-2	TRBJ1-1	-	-	CASSFTRRAFF	TGTGCCAGCAGCTTTACCAGAAGAGCTTTCTTT
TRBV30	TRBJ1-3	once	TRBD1	CARKDRGPGNTIYF	TGTGCCCGAAAGGACAGGGGGCCTGGAAACACCATATATTTT
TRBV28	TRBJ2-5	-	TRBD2	CASSFIAGGSQETQYF	TGTGCCAGCAGTTTTATAGCGGGGGGTTCCCAAGAGACCCAGTACTTC
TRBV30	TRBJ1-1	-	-	CAWSAYFNTEAFF	TGTGCCTGGAGTGCGTACTTTAACACTGAAGCTTTCTTT
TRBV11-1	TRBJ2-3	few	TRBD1	CASSPWDSLSSDTQYF	TGTGCCAGCAGCCCATGGGACAGCCTGAGTTCCGATACGCAGTATTTT
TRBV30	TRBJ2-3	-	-	CAWNQASWSTDTQYF	TGTGCCTGGAACCAGGCCAGCTGGAGCACAGATACGCAGTATTTT
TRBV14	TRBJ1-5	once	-	CASSQAGNQPQHF	TGTGCCAGCAGCCAAGCGGGAAATCAGCCCCAGCATTTT
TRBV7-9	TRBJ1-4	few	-	CASSLSGEDNEKLFF	TGTGCCAGCAGCTTATCAGGGGAGGATAATGAAAAACTGTTTTTT
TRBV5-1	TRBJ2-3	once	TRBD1	CASSGGQGSTDTQYF	TGCGCCAGCAGCGGCGGACAGGGGAGCACAGATACGCAGTATTTT
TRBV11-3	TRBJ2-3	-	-	CASQPPTTSPRADTQYF	TGTGCCAGCCAACCTCCAACGACTAGTCCGAGGGCAGATACGCAGTATTTT
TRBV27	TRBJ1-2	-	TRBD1	CASSSTGLNYGYTF	TGTGCCAGCAGTTCGACAGGGCTCAACTACGGCTACACCTTC
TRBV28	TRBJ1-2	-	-	CASSSKGNYGYTF	TGTGCCAGCAGTTCTAAAGGGAACTATGGCTACACCTTC
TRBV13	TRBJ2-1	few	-	CASSLGIGQPYNEQFF	TGTGCCAGCAGCTTAGGCATAGGACAACCCTACAATGAGCAGTTCTTC
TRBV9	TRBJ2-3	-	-	CASSVAGRSSTDTQYF	TGTGCCAGCAGCGTAGCGGGACGGAGTAGCACAGATACGCAGTATTTT
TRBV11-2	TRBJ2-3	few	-	CASSYWGPSTDTQYF	TGTGCCAGCAGCTATTGGGGACCCAGCACAGATACGCAGTATTTT
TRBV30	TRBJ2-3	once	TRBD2	CACQLAVSDTQYF	TGTGCCTGTCAACTAGCGGTATCAGATACGCAGTATTTT
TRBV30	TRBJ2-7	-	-	CAWAQSYEQYF	TGTGCCTGGGCCCAGAGCTACGAGCAGTACTTC
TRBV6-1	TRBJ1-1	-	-	CASSPRGSTEAFF	TGTGCCAGCAGCCCTAGGGGATCCACTGAAGCTTTCTTT
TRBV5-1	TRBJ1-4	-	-	CASSLEAGTNEKLFF	TGCGCCAGCAGCTTGGAGGCAGGGACTAATGAAAAACTGTTTTTT
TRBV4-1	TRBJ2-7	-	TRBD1	CASSQGDRATYEQYF	TGCGCCAGCAGCCAAGGGGACAGGGCTACCTACGAGCAGTACTTC
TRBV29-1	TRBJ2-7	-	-	CSATDENYEQYF	TGCAGCGCGACAGACGAAAACTACGAGCAGTACTTC